This TCR beta chain was found in a study of T-cell reconstitution after alpha-beta-depleted transplantation in children. Findings and limits, study-wide: Several hundred expanded graft clones reportedly gave rise to the alpha-beta T cells present about two months after transplant. Newly produced T cells mostly provided counts and TCRbeta diversity after one year, as hyperexpanded clones declined. Diversity of TCRbeta at day 60 was high in some patients, arising from surviving recipient T cells and thymic progenitors.

Trimming took 5 bases from V and 6 from J, leaving 10 bases between them. The CDR3 has 12 amino acids. Germline V gene sequence: CDR1 SGHNT, CDR2 YENEEA. Unique molecular identifiers were incorporated during preparation of the TCRbeta library. TCRdb passed the PCR reads through MiXCR, listing each CDR3 protein once. The profile shows 500,000 to 650,000 distinct CDR3 sequences, about an eighth of them singletons. This clonotype was seen a handful of times. Its antigen is as yet unknown. The chain has TRBV11-3 and TRBJ1-1, with D unresolved. The clonotype was recovered from a female patient aged 2-10 years who had a stem cell transplant for aplastic anemia, so the T cells may come from the graft donor. The input for sequencing was PBMCs, mostly from graft donor cells, taken 180 days after TCRalphabeta/CD19-depleted stem cell transplant. The CDR3 DNA follows: TGTGCCAGCAGCCCACCCTCGTCTGAAGCTTTCTTT. It specifies CASSPPSSEAFF.